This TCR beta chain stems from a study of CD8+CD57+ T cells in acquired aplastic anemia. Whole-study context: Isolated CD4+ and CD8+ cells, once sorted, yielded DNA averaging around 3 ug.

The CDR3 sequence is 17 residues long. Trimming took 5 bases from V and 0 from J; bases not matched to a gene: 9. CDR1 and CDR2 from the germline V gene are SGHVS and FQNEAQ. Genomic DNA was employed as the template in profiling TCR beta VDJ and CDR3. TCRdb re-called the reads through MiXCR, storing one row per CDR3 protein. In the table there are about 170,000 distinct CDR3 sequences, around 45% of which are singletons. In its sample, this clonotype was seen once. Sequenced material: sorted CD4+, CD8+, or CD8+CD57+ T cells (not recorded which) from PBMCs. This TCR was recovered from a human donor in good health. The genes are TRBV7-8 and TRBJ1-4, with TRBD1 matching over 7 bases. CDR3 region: CASSPLTGSPTNEKLFF. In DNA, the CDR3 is TGTGCCAGCAGCCCACTGACAGGGAGCCCAACTAATGAAAAACTGTTTTTT.